What follows are 5 T cell receptor beta chains derived from one specimen sequenced in a study of cytomegalovirus exposure and HLA in healthy donors. This PCR relied on a set of 60 Vbeta primers and 13 Jbeta primers. Sequenced by immunoSEQ multiplex PCR; TCRdb stores in-frame clones only, minus some. The repertoire holds some 190,000 clones, with more than 60% as singletons. The sample was PBMCs. The source is a man between 18 and 29 years old in good health and CMV-seronegative.

The rearrangement uses TRBV19 and TRBJ2-3, with 8 bases lining up with TRBD1. V trimming: 4 bases; J trimming: 9 bases; junction bases outside the gene matches: 9. From germline, CDR1 is LNHDA and CDR2 SQIVND (reference sequence). This CDR3 comprises 14 residues. DNA for the CDR3: TGTGCCAGTAGTACCAGACAGGGGAGTAAAACGCAGTATTTT. Encoded protein: CASSTRQGSKTQYF.

This clone was seen only once. This chain links TRBV5-4 with TRBJ1-2; D call uncertain. Trimming took off 2 bases at V and 3 bases at J, with 8 bases between the two ends. The length of the CDR3 is 13 residues. Germline CDR1 reads SGHNT; CDR2 reads YYREEE (reference sequence). CDR3 sequence (DNA): TGTGCCAGCAGCTTAATCGGAGACTATGGCTACACCTTC. It codes for CASSLIGDYGYTF.

A single count supports this clone. This chain connects TRBV27 to TRBJ1-1; 9 bases line up with TRBD1. V was clipped by 4 bases and J by 5 bases; unmatched bases: 5. Per the germline V gene, CDR1 is MNHEY and CDR2 is SMNVEV (reference sequence). The CDR3 has 14 amino acids. CDR3 sequence (DNA): TGTGCCAGCAGTTGGGGACAGGGTGGGACTGAAGCTTTCTTT. Translation gives CASSWGQGGTEAFF.

The chain links TRBV9 to TRBJ2-5; D is perhaps TRBD2 (5 bases). The CDR3 totals 16 residues. Trimming left V 3 bases short and J 0 bases short, with 15 bases between. CDR1 SGDLS and CDR2 YYNGEE come from the germline V gene. DNA of the CDR3: TGTGCCAGCAGCGGTTGGACTCGCGGGTACCAAGAGACCCAGTACTTC. Protein: CASSGWTRGYQETQYF.

The chain joins TRBV19 to TRBJ2-1; no definite D call. CDR1 and CDR2 (germline): LNHDA, SQIVND (reference sequence). V dropped 8 bases and J dropped 3 bases, with 14 bases sitting between them. The CDR3 extends over 14 amino acids. The CDR3 is CASESGNFYNEQFF. CDR3 DNA sequence: TGTGCCAGTGAATCAGGCAATTTCTACAATGAGCAGTTCTTC. Variable domain in full (rest from reference TRBV19 and TRBJ2-1): DGGITQSPKYLFRKEGQNVTLSCEQNLNHDAMYWYRQDPGQGLRLIYYSQIVNDFQKGDIAEGYSVSREKKESFPLTVTSAQKNPTAFYLCASESGNFYNEQFFGPGTRLTVL.